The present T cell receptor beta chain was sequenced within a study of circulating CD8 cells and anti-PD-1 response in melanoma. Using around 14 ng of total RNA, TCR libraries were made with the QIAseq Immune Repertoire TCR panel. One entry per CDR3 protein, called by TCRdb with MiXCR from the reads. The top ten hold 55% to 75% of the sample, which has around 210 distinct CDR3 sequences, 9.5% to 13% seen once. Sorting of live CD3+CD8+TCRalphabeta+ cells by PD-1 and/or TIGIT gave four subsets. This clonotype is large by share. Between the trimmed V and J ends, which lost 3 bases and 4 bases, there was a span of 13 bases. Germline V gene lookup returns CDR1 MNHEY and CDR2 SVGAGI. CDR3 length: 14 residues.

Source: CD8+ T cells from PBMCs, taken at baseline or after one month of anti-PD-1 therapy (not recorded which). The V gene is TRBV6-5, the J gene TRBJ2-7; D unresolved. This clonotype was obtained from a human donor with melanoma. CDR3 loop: CASSYGRKPYEQYF. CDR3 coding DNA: TGTGCCAGCAGTTATGGCAGGAAACCTTACGAGCAGTACTTC.